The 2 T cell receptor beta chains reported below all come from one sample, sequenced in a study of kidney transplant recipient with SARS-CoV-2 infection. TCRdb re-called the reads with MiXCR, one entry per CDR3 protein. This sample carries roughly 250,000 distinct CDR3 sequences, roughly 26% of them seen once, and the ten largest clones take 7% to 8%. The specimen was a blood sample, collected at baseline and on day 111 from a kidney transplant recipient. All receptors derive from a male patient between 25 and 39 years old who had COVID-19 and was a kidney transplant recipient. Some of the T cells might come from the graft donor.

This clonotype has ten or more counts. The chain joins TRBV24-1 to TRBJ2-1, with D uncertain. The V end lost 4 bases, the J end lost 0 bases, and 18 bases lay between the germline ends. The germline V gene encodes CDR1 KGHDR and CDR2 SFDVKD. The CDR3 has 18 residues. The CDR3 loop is CATSDTRTVGYSYNEQFF. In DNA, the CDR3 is TGTGCCACCAGTGACACACGAACCGTGGGTTACTCCTACAATGAGCAGTTCTTC.

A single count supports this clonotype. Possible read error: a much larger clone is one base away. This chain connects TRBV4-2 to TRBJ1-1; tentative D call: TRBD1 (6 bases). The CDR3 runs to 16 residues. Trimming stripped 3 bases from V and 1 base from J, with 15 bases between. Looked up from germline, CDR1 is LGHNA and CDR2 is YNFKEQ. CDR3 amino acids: CASSQQTGRRNTEAFF. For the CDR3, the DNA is TGTGCCAGCAGCCAGCAGACAGGTCGGAGGAACACTGAAGCTTTCTTT.